Listed below are T cell receptor beta chains from one sample, sequenced in a study of blood T cell repertoires in COVID-19. The table came from immunoSEQ multiplex PCR; TCRdb's copy has only in-frame clones and leaves some out. The profile shows about 380,000 clones, more than 75% of them singletons. The sequencing input was PBMCs or T cells enriched from blood (not recorded which). The receptors were sampled from a woman aged 18-29 years who had recovered from COVID-19. CDR3s include the opening cysteine and the closing phenylalanine or tryptophan.

TRBV3-1/TRBV3-2	TRBJ2-5	CASSQVGGGAQETQYF
TRBV9	TRBJ1-6	CASSVGNSPLHF
TRBV7-9	TRBJ2-3	CASSLVEKRGGRDTQYF
TRBV5-1	TRBJ1-5	CASSAEPSNQPQHF
TRBV19	TRBJ1-2	CASSKSGLEGYTF
TRBV19	TRBJ1-5	CASSIGQEAYSNQPQHF
TRBV2	TRBJ2-5	CASSRDRNQETQYF
TRBV5-1	TRBJ2-6	CASGAVSGANVLTF
TRBV4-1	TRBJ1-1	CASSQDSLTEAFF
TRBV7-3	TRBJ2-3	CASSLMSPGDTQYF
TRBV6-5	TRBJ1-4	CASSYSRAEKLFF
TRBV5-1	TRBJ1-2	CASSLEGSGYTF
TRBV5-4	TRBJ1-3	CASSPGWGQGENTIYF
TRBV4-3	TRBJ1-2	CASSPGTGGGYTF
TRBV18	TRBJ1-2	CASSQGQEYGYTF
TRBV20-1	TRBJ1-1	CSASFMNTEAFF
TRBV4-2	TRBJ2-7	CASSQEVAGGLSSYEQYF
TRBV19	TRBJ2-1	CASKPSGTSGGGFF
TRBV14	TRBJ1-1	CASSQGRAAFF
TRBV30	TRBJ2-7	CAWSGTGGDEQYF
TRBV7-8	TRBJ2-7	CASSLLDRVSTYEQYF
TRBV6-1	TRBJ2-5	CASSEGRGYQETQYF
TRBV27	TRBJ1-3	CATRPGTDSGNTIYF
TRBV4-1	TRBJ1-1	CASSQDYGSFATEAFF
TRBV19	TRBJ2-1	CASSIALSYNEQFF
TRBV7-8	TRBJ2-3	CASSLQAGTGAADTQYF
TRBV9	TRBJ1-3	CASSAQQGSAGNTIYF
TRBV7-3	TRBJ2-7	CASSLIGGLSYEQYF
TRBV27	TRBJ1-1	CASSKRTVTEAFF
TRBV19	TRBJ2-1	CASSIVSRAVHEQFF
TRBV9	TRBJ1-3	CASSPEGAMGDTIYF
TRBV4-2	TRBJ1-1	CASSQEAGTEAFF
TRBV10-3	TRBJ1-3	CAISGQLGLSGNTIYF
TRBV6-5	TRBJ1-5	CASRAFTNQPQHF
TRBV5-6	TRBJ1-1	CASSLAGGADEAFF
TRBV30	TRBJ1-5	CAWSASGGQPQHF
TRBV29-1	TRBJ1-2	CSVEVRAYGYTF
TRBV4-1	TRBJ1-6	CASSQGQGASYNSPLHF
TRBV30	TRBJ1-2	CAWNRQGTNYGYTF
TRBV6-5	TRBJ2-5	CASSYSGPETQYF
TRBV6-5	TRBJ1-5	CASSPTGTAYQPQHF
TRBV2	TRBJ1-1	CASIPGQRTEAFF
TRBV10-2	TRBJ1-5	CASSADRFNQPQHF
TRBV11-2	TRBJ2-1	CASSFGQFGSYNEQFF
TRBV5-1	TRBJ1-3	CASSLSSRITSGNTIYF
TRBV5-1	TRBJ2-5	CASSGFERKTQYF
TRBV4-1	TRBJ1-1	CASSDRTGVNTEAFF